The clone carrying this T cell receptor (beta chain) was seen at least ten times. The antigen is unknown. Preparation of the TCRbeta library used unique molecular identifiers. TCRdb re-called the PCR reads with MiXCR, one entry per CDR3 protein. The sample carries 540,000 or so distinct CDR3 sequences, under 30% recorded once. Germline V lookup: CDR1 LNHNV, CDR2 YYDKDF (reference sequence). There are 14 residues in the CDR3. V lost 8 bases and J 3 bases, leaving 17 bases between the germline ends. This sample was taken from a study of T-cell reconstitution after alpha-beta-depleted transplantation in children. Broader study findings: Some patients showed high day-60 TCRbeta diversity, which derived from surviving recipient T cells and thymic progenitors. Newly made T cells mostly supplied T-cell counts and diversity one year after transplant. It was reported that alpha-beta T cells came from several hundred expanded graft clones (about two months after transplant).

The TCR sequence derives from a boy under two years old who had a stem cell transplant for acute myeloid leukemia, so the T cells may come from the graft donor. This specimen consisted of PBMCs, mostly from graft donor cells, obtained 360 days after TCRalphabeta/CD19-depleted stem cell transplant. The V gene is TRBV15, the J gene TRBJ2-7, with D unresolved. The CDR3 DNA sequence: TGTGCCACCTCAAAGGTCGGGTTCGACTACGAGCAGTACTTC. It encodes CATSKVGFDYEQYF.